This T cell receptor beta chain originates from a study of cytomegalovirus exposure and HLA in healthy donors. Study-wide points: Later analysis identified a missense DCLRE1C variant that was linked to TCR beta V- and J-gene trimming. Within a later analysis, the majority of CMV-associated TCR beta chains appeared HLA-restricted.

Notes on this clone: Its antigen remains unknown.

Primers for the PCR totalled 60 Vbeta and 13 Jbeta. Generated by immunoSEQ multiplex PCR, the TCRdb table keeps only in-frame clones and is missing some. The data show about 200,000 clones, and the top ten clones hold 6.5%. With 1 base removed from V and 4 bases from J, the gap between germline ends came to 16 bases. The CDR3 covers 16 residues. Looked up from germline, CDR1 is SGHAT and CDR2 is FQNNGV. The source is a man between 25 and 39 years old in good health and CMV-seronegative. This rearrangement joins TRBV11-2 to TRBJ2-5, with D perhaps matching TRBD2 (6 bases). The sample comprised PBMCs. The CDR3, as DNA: TGTGCCAGCAGCTTAGGGGCGGGGAGTAGGAGAGAGACCCAGTACTTC. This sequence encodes CASSLGAGSRRETQYF.